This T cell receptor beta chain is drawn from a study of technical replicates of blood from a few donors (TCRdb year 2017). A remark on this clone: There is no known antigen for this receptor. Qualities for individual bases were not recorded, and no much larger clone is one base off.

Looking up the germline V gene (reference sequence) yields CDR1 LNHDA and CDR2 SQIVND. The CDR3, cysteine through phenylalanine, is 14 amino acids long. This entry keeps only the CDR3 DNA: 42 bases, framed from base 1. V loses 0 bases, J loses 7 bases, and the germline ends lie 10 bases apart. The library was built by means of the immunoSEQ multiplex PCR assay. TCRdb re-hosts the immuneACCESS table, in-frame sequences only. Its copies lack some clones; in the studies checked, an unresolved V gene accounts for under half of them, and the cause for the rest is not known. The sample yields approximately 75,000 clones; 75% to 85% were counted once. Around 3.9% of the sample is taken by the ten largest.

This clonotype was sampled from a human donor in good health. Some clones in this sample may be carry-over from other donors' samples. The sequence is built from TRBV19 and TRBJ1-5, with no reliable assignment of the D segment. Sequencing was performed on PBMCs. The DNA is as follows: TGTGCCAGTAGTATAGACGGAGATCAGCAGCCCCAGCATTTT. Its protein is CASSIDGDQQPQHF.